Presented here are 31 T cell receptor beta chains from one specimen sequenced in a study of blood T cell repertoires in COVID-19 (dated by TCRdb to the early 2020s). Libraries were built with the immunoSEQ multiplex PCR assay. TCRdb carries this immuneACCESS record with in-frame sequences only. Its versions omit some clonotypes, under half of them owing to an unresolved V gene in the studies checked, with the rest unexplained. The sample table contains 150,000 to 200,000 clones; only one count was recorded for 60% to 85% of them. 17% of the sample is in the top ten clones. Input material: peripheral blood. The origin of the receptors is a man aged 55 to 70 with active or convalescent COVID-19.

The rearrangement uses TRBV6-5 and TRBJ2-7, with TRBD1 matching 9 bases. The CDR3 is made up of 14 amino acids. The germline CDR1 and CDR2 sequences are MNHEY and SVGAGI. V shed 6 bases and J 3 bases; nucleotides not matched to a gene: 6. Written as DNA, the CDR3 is TGTGCCAGCAGCAAACCGGGACAGGGCTACGAGCAGTACTTC. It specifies CASSKPGQGYEQYF.

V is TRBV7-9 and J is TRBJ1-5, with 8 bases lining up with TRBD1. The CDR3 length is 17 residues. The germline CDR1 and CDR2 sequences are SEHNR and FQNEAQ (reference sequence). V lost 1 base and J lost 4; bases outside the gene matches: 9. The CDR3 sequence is CASSLGGSGQANQPQHF. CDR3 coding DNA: TGTGCCAGCAGCTTAGGAGGTTCGGGACAGGCTAATCAGCCCCAGCATTTT. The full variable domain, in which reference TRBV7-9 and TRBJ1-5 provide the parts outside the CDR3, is DTGVSQNPRHKITKRGQNVTFRCDPISEHNRLYWYRQTLGQGPEFLTYFQNEAQLEKSRLLSDRFSAERPKGSFSTLEIQRTEQGDSAMYLCASSLGGSGQANQPQHFGDGTRLSIL.

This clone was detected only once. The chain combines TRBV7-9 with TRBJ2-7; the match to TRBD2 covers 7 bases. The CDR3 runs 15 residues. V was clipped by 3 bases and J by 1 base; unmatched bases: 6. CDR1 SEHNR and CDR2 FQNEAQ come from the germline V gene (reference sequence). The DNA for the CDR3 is TGTGCCAGCAGCTTCTCGCTAGCGGATTCCTACGAGCAGTACTTC. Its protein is CASSFSLADSYEQYF. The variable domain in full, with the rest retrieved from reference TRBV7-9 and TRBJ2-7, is DTGVSQNPRHKITKRGQNVTFRCDPISEHNRLYWYRQTLGQGPEFLTYFQNEAQLEKSRLLSDRFSAERPKGSFSTLEIQRTEQGDSAMYLCASSFSLADSYEQYFGPGTRLTVT.

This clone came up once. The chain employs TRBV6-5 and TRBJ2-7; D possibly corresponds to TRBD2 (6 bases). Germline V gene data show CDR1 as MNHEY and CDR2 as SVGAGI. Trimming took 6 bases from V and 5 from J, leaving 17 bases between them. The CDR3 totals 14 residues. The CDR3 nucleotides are TGTGCCAGCAGAAGGGCCGCGGAGGGGCACGAGCAGTACTTC. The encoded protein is CASRRAAEGHEQYF.

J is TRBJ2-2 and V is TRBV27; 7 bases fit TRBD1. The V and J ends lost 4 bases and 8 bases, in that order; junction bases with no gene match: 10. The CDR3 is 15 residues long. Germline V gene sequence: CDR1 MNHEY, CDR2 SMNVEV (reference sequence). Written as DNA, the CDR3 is TGTGCCAGCAGTTCCTTCCAGGGGGAGAGAGGGGAGCTGTTTTTT. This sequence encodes CASSSFQGERGELFF.

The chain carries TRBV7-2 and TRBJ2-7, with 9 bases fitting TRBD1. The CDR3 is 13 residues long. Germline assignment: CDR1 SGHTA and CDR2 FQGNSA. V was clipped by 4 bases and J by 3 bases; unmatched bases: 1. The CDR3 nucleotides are TGTGCCAGCAGCTCGACAGGGGGCTACGAGCAGTACTTC. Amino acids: CASSSTGGYEQYF.

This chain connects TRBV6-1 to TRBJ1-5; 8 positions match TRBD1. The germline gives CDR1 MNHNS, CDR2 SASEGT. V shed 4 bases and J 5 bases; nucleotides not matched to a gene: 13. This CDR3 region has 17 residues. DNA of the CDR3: TGTGCCAGCAGTGGGCAAGCTGGGACAGGCTATGATCAGCCCCAGCATTTT. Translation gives CASSGQAGTGYDQPQHF.

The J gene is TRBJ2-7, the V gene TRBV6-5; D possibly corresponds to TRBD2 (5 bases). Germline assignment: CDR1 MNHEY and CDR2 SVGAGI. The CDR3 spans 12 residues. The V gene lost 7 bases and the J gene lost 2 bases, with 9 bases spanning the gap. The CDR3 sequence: CASTAATYEQYF. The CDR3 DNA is TGTGCCAGCACAGCGGCCACCTACGAGCAGTACTTC.

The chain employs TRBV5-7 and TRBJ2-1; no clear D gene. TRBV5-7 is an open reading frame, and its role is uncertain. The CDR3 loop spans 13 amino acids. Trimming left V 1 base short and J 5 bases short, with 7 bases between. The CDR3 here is CASSLSGHNEQFF. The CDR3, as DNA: TGTGCCAGCAGCTTGTCGGGTCACAATGAGCAGTTCTTC.

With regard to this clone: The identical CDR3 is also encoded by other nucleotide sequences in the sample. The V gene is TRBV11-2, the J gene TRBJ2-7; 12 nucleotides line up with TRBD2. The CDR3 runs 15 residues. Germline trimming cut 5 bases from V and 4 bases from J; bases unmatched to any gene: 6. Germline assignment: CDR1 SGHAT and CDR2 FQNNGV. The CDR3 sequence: CASSPGLAGTYEQYF. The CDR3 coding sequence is TGTGCCAGCAGCCCCGGACTAGCGGGAACGTACGAGCAGTACTTC.

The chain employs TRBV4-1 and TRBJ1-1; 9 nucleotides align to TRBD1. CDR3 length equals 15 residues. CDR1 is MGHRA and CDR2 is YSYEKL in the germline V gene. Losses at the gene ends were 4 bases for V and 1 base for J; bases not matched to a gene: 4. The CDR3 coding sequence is TGCGCCAGCAGCCGGAGACAGGGGGAGAACACTGAAGCTTTCTTT. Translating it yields CASSRRQGENTEAFF.

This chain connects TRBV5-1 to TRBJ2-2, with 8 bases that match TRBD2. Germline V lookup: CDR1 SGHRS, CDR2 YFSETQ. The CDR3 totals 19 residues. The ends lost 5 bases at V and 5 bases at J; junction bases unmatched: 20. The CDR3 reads CASSSRLAGPIFGTGELFF. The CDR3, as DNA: TGCGCCAGCAGTTCGAGGCTAGCGGGCCCCATTTTTGGAACCGGGGAGCTGTTTTTT.

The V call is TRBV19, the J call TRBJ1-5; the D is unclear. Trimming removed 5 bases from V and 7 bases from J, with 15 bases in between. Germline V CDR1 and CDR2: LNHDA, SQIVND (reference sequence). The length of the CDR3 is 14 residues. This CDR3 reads CASSSTDRGQPQHF. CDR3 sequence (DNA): TGTGCCAGTAGTTCCACCGACCGGGGACAGCCCCAGCATTTT.

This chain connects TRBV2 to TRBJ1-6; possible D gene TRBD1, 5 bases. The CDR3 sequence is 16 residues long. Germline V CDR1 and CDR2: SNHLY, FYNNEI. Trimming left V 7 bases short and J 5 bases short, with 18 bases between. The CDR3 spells CASTDKAGQDNSPLHF. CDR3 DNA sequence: TGTGCCAGCACCGATAAGGCAGGGCAAGATAATTCACCCCTCCACTTT.

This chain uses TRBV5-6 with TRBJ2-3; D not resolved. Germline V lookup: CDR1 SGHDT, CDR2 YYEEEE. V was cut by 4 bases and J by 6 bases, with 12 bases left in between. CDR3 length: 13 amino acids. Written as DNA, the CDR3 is TGTGCCAGCAGCGGGCCGTCTCCCGATACGCAGTATTTT. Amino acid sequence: CASSGPSPDTQYF.

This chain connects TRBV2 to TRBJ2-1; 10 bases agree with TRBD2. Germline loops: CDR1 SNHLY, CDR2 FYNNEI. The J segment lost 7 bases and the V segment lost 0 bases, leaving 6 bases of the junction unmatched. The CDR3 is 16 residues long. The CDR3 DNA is TGTGCCAGCAGTGAAGCGCTTCTAGCGGGAGATAATGAGCAGTTCTTC. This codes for CASSEALLAGDNEQFF.

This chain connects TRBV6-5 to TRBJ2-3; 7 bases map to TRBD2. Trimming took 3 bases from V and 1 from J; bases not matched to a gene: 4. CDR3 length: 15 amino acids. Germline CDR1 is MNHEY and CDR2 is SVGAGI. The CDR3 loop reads CASSYRGRGTDTQYF. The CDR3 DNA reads TGTGCCAGCAGTTATCGGGGGAGGGGCACAGATACGCAGTATTTT.

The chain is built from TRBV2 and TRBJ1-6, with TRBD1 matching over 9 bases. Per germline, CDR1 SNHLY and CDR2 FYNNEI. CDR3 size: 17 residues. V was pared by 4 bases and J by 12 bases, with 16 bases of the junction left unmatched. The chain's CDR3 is CASSGDRAASGRGPLHF. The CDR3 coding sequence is TGTGCCAGCAGTGGGGACAGGGCTGCTTCTGGCCGGGGACCCCTCCACTTT.

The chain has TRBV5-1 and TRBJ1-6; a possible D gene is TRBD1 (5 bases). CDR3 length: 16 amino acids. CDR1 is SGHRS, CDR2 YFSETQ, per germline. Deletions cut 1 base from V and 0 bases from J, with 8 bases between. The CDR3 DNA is TGCGCCAGCAGCTTGATGGGGCACTCCTATAATTCACCCCTCCACTTT. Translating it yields CASSLMGHSYNSPLHF.

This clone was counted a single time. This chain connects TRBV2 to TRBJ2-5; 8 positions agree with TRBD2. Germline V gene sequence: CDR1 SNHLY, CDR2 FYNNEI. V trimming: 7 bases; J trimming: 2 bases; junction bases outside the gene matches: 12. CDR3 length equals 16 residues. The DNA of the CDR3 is TGTGCCAGCAATCCGGGCCCTAGCGGGTTTCAAGAGACCCAGTACTTC. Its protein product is CASNPGPSGFQETQYF.

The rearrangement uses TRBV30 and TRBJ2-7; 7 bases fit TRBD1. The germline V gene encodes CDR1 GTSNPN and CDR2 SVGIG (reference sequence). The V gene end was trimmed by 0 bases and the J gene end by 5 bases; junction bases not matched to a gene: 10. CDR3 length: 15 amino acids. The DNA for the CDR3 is TGTGCCTGGAGTGTAAAAGGGGGCGCTTCCAACGAGCAGTACTTC. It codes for CAWSVKGGASNEQYF.

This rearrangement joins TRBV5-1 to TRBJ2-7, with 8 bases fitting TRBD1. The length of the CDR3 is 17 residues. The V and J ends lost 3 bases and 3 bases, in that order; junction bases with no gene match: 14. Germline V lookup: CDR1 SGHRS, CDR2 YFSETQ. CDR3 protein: CASSWDRPLNTLYEQYF. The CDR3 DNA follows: TGCGCCAGCAGCTGGGACAGGCCGTTAAACACGCTCTACGAGCAGTACTTC. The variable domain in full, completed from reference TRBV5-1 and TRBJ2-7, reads KAGVTQTPRYLIKTRGQQVTLSCSPISGHRSVSWYQQTPGQGLQFLFEYFSETQRNKGNFPGRFSGRQFSNSRSEMNVSTLELGDSALYLCASSWDRPLNTLYEQYFGPGTRLTVT.

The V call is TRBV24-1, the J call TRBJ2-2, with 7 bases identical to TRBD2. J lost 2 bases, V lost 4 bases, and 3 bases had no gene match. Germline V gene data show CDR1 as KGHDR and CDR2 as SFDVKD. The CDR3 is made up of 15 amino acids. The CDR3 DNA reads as TGTGCCACCAGTGAGCGGGGGTCTAACACCGGGGAGCTGTTTTTT. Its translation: CATSERGSNTGELFF.

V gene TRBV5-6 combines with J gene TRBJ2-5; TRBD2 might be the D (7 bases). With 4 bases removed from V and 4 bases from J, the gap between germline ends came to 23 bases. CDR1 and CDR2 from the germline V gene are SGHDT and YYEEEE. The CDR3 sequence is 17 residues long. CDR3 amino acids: CASSPSGGLRSVETQYF. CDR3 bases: TGTGCCAGCAGCCCCTCGGGGGGCCTGAGGAGTGTAGAGACCCAGTACTTC.

The CDR3 sequence is CASSQDRDETQYF. The CDR3 coding sequence is TGTGCCAGCAGTCAGGACAGGGATGAGACCCAGTACTTC. The chain couples TRBV6-5 to TRBJ2-5; 8 bases agree with TRBD1. After removal of 5 bases from V and 5 bases from J, the junction contained 4 bases not matched to a gene. The CDR3 extends over 13 amino acids. Germline V gene data show CDR1 as MNHEY and CDR2 as SVGAGI.

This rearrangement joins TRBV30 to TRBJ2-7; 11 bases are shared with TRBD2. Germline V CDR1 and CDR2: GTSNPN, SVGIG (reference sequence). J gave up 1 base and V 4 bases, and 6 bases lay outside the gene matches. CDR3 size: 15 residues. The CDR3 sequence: CAWTGGLAVSYEQYF. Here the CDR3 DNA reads TGTGCCTGGACGGGGGGACTAGCGGTTTCCTACGAGCAGTACTTC.

CDR3 region: CASSLTEKLFF. The DNA for the CDR3 is TGTGCCAGCAGCTTAACAGAAAAACTGTTTTTT. The rearrangement uses TRBV11-2 and TRBJ1-4; D remains unclear. V lost 2 bases and J lost 8, with 3 bases in between. Germline V gene sequence: CDR1 SGHAT, CDR2 FQNNGV. This CDR3 has 11 amino acids.

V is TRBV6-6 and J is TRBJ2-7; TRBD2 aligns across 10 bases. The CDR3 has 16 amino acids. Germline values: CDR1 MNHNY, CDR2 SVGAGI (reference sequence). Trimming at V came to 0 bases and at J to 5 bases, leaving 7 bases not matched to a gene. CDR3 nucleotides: TGTGCCAGCAGTTACTCTCCTAGCGGGAGTGTCAACGAGCAGTACTTC. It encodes CASSYSPSGSVNEQYF.

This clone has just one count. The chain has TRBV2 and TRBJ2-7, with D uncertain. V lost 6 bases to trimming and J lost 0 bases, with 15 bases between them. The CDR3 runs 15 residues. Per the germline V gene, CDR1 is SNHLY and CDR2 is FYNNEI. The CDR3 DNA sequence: TGTGCCAGCAGCGCTCTAGGAGAATCCTCCTACGAGCAGTACTTC. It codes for CASSALGESSYEQYF.

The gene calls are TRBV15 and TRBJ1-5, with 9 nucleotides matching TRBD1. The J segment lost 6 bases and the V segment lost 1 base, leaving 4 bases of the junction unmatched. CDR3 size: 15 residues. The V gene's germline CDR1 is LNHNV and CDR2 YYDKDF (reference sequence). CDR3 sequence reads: CATSRAGTGFQPQHF. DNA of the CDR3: TGTGCCACCAGCAGAGCCGGGACAGGGTTTCAGCCCCAGCATTTT.

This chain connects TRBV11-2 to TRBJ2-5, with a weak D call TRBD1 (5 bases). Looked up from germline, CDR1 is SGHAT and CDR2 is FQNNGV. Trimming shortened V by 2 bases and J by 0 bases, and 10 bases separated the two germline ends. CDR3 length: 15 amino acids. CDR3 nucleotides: TGTGCCAGCAGCTTATATCAGGGCGACCAAGAGACCCAGTACTTC. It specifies CASSLYQGDQETQYF.